A single sample gave rise to the 30 T cell receptor beta chains below, sequenced in a study of chemoradiotherapy in HPV16-positive cancers. Sequencing was performed with immunoSEQ multiplex PCR; in TCRdb, only in-frame clones are kept and a portion is missing. This sample has about 5,600 clones, with about 79% found just once. The sequencing here drew on tumor tissue, taken from a patient who underwent chemoradiotherapy. The receptors were sampled from a human donor with HPV-associated anogenital cancer.

This chain connects TRBV6-5 to TRBJ2-5, with 7 bases lining up with TRBD2. This CDR3 has 15 amino acids. Losses at the gene ends were 0 bases for V and 1 base for J; bases not matched to a gene: 2. Germline V gene data show CDR1 as MNHEY and CDR2 as SVGAGI. Written as DNA, the CDR3 is TGTGCCAGCAGTTACTCGGGGGGGGGCCAAGAGACCCAGTACTTC. Its protein is CASSYSGGGQETQYF.

The chain joins TRBV5-1 to TRBJ2-3; perhaps D is TRBD1 or TRBD2 (7 bases each). V lost 0 bases to trimming and J lost 6 bases, with 11 bases between them. The CDR3 sequence is 14 residues long. CDR1 and CDR2 from the germline V gene are SGHRS and YFSETQ. DNA of the CDR3: TGCGCCAGCAGCTTGGGGGGAGGGGGCGATACGCAGTATTTT. Translated: CASSLGGGGDTQYF. The full variable domain, rest sourced from reference TRBV5-1 and TRBJ2-3, is KAGVTQTPRYLIKTRGQQVTLSCSPISGHRSVSWYQQTPGQGLQFLFEYFSETQRNKGNFPGRFSGRQFSNSRSEMNVSTLELGDSALYLCASSLGGGGDTQYFGPGTRLTVL.

The V call is TRBV2, the J call TRBJ1-1, with TRBD1 as a possible D gene (6 bases). Germline V gene data show CDR1 as SNHLY and CDR2 as FYNNEI. The CDR3 is made up of 14 amino acids. The V end lost 10 bases, the J end lost 1 base, and 16 bases lay between the germline ends. CDR3 sequence (DNA): TGTGCCACCCGAGCAGGGGCGAAGAACACTGAAGCTTTCTTT. Translated: CATRAGAKNTEAFF.

The chain carries TRBV10-3 and TRBJ1-1, with unresolved D. Per the germline V gene, CDR1 is ENHRY and CDR2 is SYGVKD. V lost 0 bases and J 0 bases, leaving 8 bases between the germline ends. There are 15 residues in the CDR3. For the CDR3, the DNA is TGTGCCATCAGTGAGTCGCAGGACTTGAACACTGAAGCTTTCTTT. Encoded protein: CAISESQDLNTEAFF.

This chain joins TRBV19 and TRBJ1-2; no definite D call. The CDR3 loop spans 16 amino acids. CDR1 is LNHDA, CDR2 SQIVND, per germline (reference sequence). V shed 1 base and J shed 0 bases, with 12 bases lying between them. CDR3 nucleotide sequence: TGTGCCAGTAGTATAGGAGCCGGGGTGGCTAACTATGGCTACACCTTC. This translates into CASSIGAGVANYGYTF.

The chain couples TRBV5-6 to TRBJ1-2; TRBD1 might be the D (6 bases). The CDR3 has 14 amino acids. Germline CDR1 and CDR2: SGHDT and YYEEEE. V lost 4 bases and J lost 4, with 14 bases in between. The CDR3 coding sequence is TGTGCCAGCAGCGGGGACCCAGGGGTCTATGGCTACACCTTC. It codes for CASSGDPGVYGYTF. The full variable domain, completed using reference TRBV5-6 and TRBJ1-2, is DAGVTQSPTHLIKTRGQQVTLRCSPKSGHDTVSWYQQALGQGPQFIFQYYEEEERQRGNFPDRFSGHQFPNYSSELNVNALLLGDSALYLCASSGDPGVYGYTFGSGTRLTVV.

This rearrangement joins TRBV14 to TRBJ1-2; D is unresolved. The CDR3 has 14 amino acids. With 5 bases removed from V and 7 bases from J, the gap between germline ends came to 17 bases. Germline lookup yields CDR1 SGHDN and CDR2 FVKESK. The DNA for the CDR3 is TGTGCCAGCAGCACCCGTGGAGCTACGCGTGGCTACACCTTC. It specifies CASSTRGATRGYTF.

The chain uses TRBV5-4 and TRBJ2-7; 8 nucleotides align to TRBD2. Germline lookup yields CDR1 SGHNT and CDR2 YYREEE (reference sequence). J gave up 1 base and V 4 bases, and 10 bases lay outside the gene matches. CDR3 length equals 16 residues. The CDR3 DNA reads as TGTGCCAGCAGCCCACACGGGAGGGAGGGATCCTACGAGCAGTACTTC. Translating gives CASSPHGREGSYEQYF.

The chain combines TRBV7-2 with TRBJ1-6; D uncertain. Trimming cost V 0 bases and J 7 bases, with 16 bases left between them. Germline loops: CDR1 SGHTA, CDR2 FQGNSA. There are 17 residues in the CDR3. The CDR3 spells CASSLAPPPGWNSPLHF. The CDR3 DNA is TGTGCCAGCAGCTTAGCGCCCCCCCCGGGTTGGAATTCACCCCTCCACTTT.

By share of the sample, this clone is large. The gene calls are TRBV6-5 and TRBJ1-2, with 7 positions matching TRBD1. The CDR3 covers 14 residues. With 3 bases clipped from V and 8 bases from J, the junction kept 9 bases outside the gene matches. CDR1 and CDR2 from the germline V gene are MNHEY and SVGAGI. CDR3 sequence reads: CASSYQGQAPGYTF. CDR3 sequence (DNA): TGTGCCAGCAGTTATCAAGGACAGGCCCCGGGCTACACCTTC.

V gene TRBV6-1 combines with J gene TRBJ1-1, with D uncertain. Germline V gives CDR1 MNHNS, CDR2 SASEGT. CDR3 length equals 13 residues. V dropped 5 bases and J dropped 3 bases, with 10 bases sitting between them. CDR3 coding DNA: TGTGCCAGCAGTCGTGATTTTTACACTGAAGCTTTCTTT. Its translation: CASSRDFYTEAFF.

The V gene is TRBV6-5, the J gene TRBJ2-6, with D tentatively TRBD1 (5 bases). V lost 0 bases to trimming and J lost 5 bases, with 5 bases between them. The germline V gene encodes CDR1 MNHEY and CDR2 SVGAGI. The CDR3 is 14 amino acids. The CDR3 sequence: CASSYSDRANVLTF. As DNA, the CDR3 is TGTGCCAGCAGTTACTCGGACAGGGCCAACGTCCTGACTTTC.

V is TRBV9 and J is TRBJ2-7, with 9 positions matching TRBD1. V gave up 4 bases and J gave up 4 bases; unmatched junction bases: 3. The CDR3 spans 13 residues. CDR1 SGDLS and CDR2 YYNGEE come from the germline V gene. The CDR3 region is CASSPDRGYEQYF. CDR3 nucleotides: TGTGCCAGCAGCCCGGACAGGGGTTACGAGCAGTACTTC.

The gene calls are TRBV27 and TRBJ1-2; TRBD1 agrees at 9 bases. There are 15 residues in the CDR3. Losses at the gene ends were 3 bases for V and 8 bases for J; bases not matched to a gene: 10. Germline V lookup: CDR1 MNHEY, CDR2 SMNVEV (reference sequence). Written as DNA, the CDR3 is TGTGCCAGCAGTTTTCAACAGGGGGCGGTTCTAGGCTACACCTTC. This gives the protein CASSFQQGAVLGYTF.

This chain connects TRBV7-9 to TRBJ1-6, with 9 bases that match TRBD1. V was pared by 3 bases and J by 6 bases, with 6 bases of the junction left unmatched. CDR3 size: 16 residues. Germline V gives CDR1 SEHNR, CDR2 FQNEAQ (reference sequence). CDR3 protein: CASSLGQGFSNSPLHF. In DNA form, the CDR3 reads TGTGCCAGCAGCTTGGGACAGGGTTTTAGTAATTCACCCCTCCACTTT. Complete variable domain (other parts from reference TRBV7-9 and TRBJ1-6): DTGVSQNPRHKITKRGQNVTFRCDPISEHNRLYWYRQTLGQGPEFLTYFQNEAQLEKSRLLSDRFSAERPKGSFSTLEIQRTEQGDSAMYLCASSLGQGFSNSPLHFGNGTRLTVT.

This chain joins TRBV11-2 and TRBJ2-1; the D gene is possibly TRBD2 (6 bases). Germline CDR1 and CDR2: SGHAT and FQNNGV. The CDR3 is 15 residues long. Trimming stripped 6 bases from V and 4 bases from J, with 16 bases between. CDR3 DNA: TGTGCCAGCAGTTTTCATGGCGGGGATTACAATGAGCAGTTCTTC. Its protein product is CASSFHGGDYNEQFF.

The chain joins TRBV18 to TRBJ2-7; tentatively, D is TRBD1 or TRBD2 (5 bases each). V lost 1 base to trimming and J lost 0 bases, with 16 bases between them. Per germline, CDR1 KGHSH and CDR2 LQKENI. The CDR3 has 17 amino acids. The CDR3 loop reads CASSPRGGGYDSYEQYF. The DNA of the CDR3 is TGTGCCAGCTCACCACGGGGTGGGGGATACGACTCCTACGAGCAGTACTTC. Full variable domain (rest looked up from reference TRBV18 and TRBJ2-7): NAGVMQNPRHLVRRRGQEARLRCSPMKGHSHVYWYRQLPEEGLKFMVYLQKENIIDESGMPKERFSAEFPKEGPSILRIQQVVRGDSAAYFCASSPRGGGYDSYEQYFGPGTRLTVT.

This clone was detected only a few times. This rearrangement joins TRBV7-8 to TRBJ1-2; TRBD1 is a possible D gene (6 bases). The germline gives CDR1 SGHVS, CDR2 FQNEAQ. The V and J ends lost 1 base and 0 bases respectively, with 12 bases between them. This CDR3 is built from 16 residues. The DNA of the CDR3 is TGTGCCAGCAGCTTAGAAGGACAGAGCTCTAACTATGGCTACACCTTC. It codes for CASSLEGQSSNYGYTF.

The rearrangement links TRBV7-2 to TRBJ2-5; the match to TRBD2 covers 8 bases. The CDR3 has 14 residues. The V gene end was trimmed by 3 bases and the J gene end by 5 bases; junction bases not matched to a gene: 5. The germline CDR1 and CDR2 sequences are SGHTA and FQGNSA. CDR3 region: CASSLAGGGETQYF. DNA of the CDR3: TGTGCCAGCAGCTTGGCGGGGGGCGGCGAGACCCAGTACTTC.

V and J are TRBV28 and TRBJ1-2, with no clear D. V gave up 3 bases and J gave up 8 bases, with 10 bases separating them. CDR1 MDHEN and CDR2 SYDVKM come from the germline V gene. This CDR3 spans 12 amino acids. CDR3 loop: CASSFLGKGYTF. The CDR3 nucleotides are TGTGCCAGCAGTTTTTTGGGGAAGGGCTACACCTTC.

The chain carries TRBV5-5 and TRBJ2-7; D not certain. V was trimmed by 4 bases and J by 2 bases, leaving 10 bases between them. The CDR3 covers 13 residues. Germline V gives CDR1 SGHKS, CDR2 YYEKEE (reference sequence). The CDR3 sequence is CASSPTGTYEQYF. Written as DNA, the CDR3 is TGTGCCAGCAGCCCGACTGGAACCTACGAGCAGTACTTC.

This clone was observed a few times. The chain carries TRBV9 and TRBJ2-7, with 8 nucleotides matching TRBD1. Germline CDR1 and CDR2: SGDLS and YYNGEE. J gave up 0 bases and V 4 bases, and 6 bases lay outside the gene matches. The CDR3 has 15 residues. CDR3 nucleotides: TGTGCCAGCAGCCCGTGGGACAGGTCCTCCTACGAGCAGTACTTC. As protein: CASSPWDRSSYEQYF.

The J gene is TRBJ1-4, the V gene TRBV29-1; D is unresolved. Looked up from germline, CDR1 is SQVTM and CDR2 is ANQGSEA. The CDR3 extends over 12 amino acids. As DNA, the CDR3 is TGCGGGCAGGTCACAACTAATGAAAAACTGTTTTTT. It encodes CGQVTTNEKLFF.

The chain carries TRBV21-1 and TRBJ1-1. TRBV21-1 is a documented pseudogene. CDR3 length equals 16 residues. The CDR3 protein is CASRLGLATIRTEAFF. The CDR3 coding sequence is TGTGCCAGCAGATTAGGTTTAGCCACAATTCGCACTGAAGCTTTCTTT.

Judged by abundance, this clone is large (0.1 to 1%). For the CDR3, the DNA is TGTGCCAGCGGGTCCAGCGGGGAGACCCAGTACTTC. It codes for CASGSSGETQYF. V usage is TRBV9 and J usage is TRBJ2-5, with D tentatively TRBD2 (6 bases). CDR3 length: 12 residues. Germline values: CDR1 SGDLS, CDR2 YYNGEE. Trimming cost V 7 bases and J 5 bases, with 12 bases left between them.

This clone was detected only once. V usage is TRBV4-1 and J usage is TRBJ2-5; TRBD1 aligns across 8 bases. Germline lookup yields CDR1 MGHRA and CDR2 YSYEKL. The CDR3 runs 15 residues. J was trimmed by 5 bases and V by 1 base; bases with no gene match: 6. CDR3 sequence (DNA): TGCGCCAGCAGCCAAGGACAGGGGTCATGGGAGACCCAGTACTTC. This sequence encodes CASSQGQGSWETQYF.

The V gene is TRBV4-3, the J gene TRBJ1-2, with 7 bases matching TRBD1. V shed 0 bases, J shed 4 bases, and the junction held 5 bases outside the gene matches. The germline V gene encodes CDR1 LGHNA and CDR2 YSLEER. This CDR3 is 15 amino acids long. CDR3 nucleotides: TGCGCCAGCAGCCAAGAAGGTGACAGGGCCTATGGCTACACCTTC. Its protein is CASSQEGDRAYGYTF.

This clone was seen a handful of times. The V gene is TRBV6-5, the J gene TRBJ2-7; TRBD1 agrees at 7 bases. The CDR3 contains 14 residues. CDR1 and CDR2 from the germline V gene are MNHEY and SVGAGI. V lost 6 bases to trimming and J lost 2 bases; unmatched junction nucleotides: 7. The CDR3 coding sequence is TGTGCCAGCAGGAGACAGGGTAGGACCTACGAGCAGTACTTC. Translation gives CASRRQGRTYEQYF.

This chain links TRBV5-1 with TRBJ2-7; TRBD1 aligns across 9 bases. CDR1 SGHRS and CDR2 YFSETQ come from the germline V gene. CDR3 length: 15 residues. After removal of 3 bases from V and 3 bases from J, the junction contained 7 bases not matched to a gene. The CDR3, as DNA: TGCGCCAGCAGCTCAACGGGACAGGGCGGCTACGAGCAGTACTTC. This translates into CASSSTGQGGYEQYF. The full variable domain, in which reference TRBV5-1 and TRBJ2-7 provide the parts outside the CDR3, is KAGVTQTPRYLIKTRGQQVTLSCSPISGHRSVSWYQQTPGQGLQFLFEYFSETQRNKGNFPGRFSGRQFSNSRSEMNVSTLELGDSALYLCASSSTGQGGYEQYFGPGTRLTVT.

V is TRBV19 and J is TRBJ2-2; D ambiguous. CDR1 and CDR2 (germline): LNHDA, SQIVND (reference sequence). The CDR3 has 19 amino acids. The germline V and J ends were trimmed by 2 bases and 0 bases, with 19 bases remaining between them. CDR3 loop: CASSISFWLSKTNTGELFF. In DNA form, the CDR3 reads TGTGCCAGTAGTATAAGTTTTTGGTTGAGCAAAACGAACACCGGGGAGCTGTTTTTT.